These 2 T cell receptor beta chains came from one sample sequenced in a study of T cell repertoires in cytomegalovirus infection. The antigens of these receptors remain unknown. Via MiXCR, TCRdb re-called the reads, giving one row per CDR3 protein. The sample comprises around 570,000 distinct CDR3 sequences, 40% of which are singletons, and 48% rests with the top ten. This specimen consisted of cultured PBMCs, obtained from culture after CMV antigen stimulation. The receptors shown here come from a human donor in good health (CMV status not recorded). Some clones in this sample may be carry-over from other donors' samples.

This rearrangement joins TRBV6-2 or TRBV6-3 to TRBJ2-2; TRBD2 aligns across 11 bases. With V trimmed by 6 bases and J by 0 bases, 3 bases remained unmatched. This CDR3 has 16 residues. The germline gives CDR1 MNHEY, CDR2 SVGEGT. The CDR3 coding sequence is TGTGCCAGCAGGAAGGGACTAGCGGCGAACACCGGGGAGCTGTTTTTT. Protein sequence: CASRKGLAANTGELFF.

This chain connects TRBV11-2 to TRBJ2-7, with D unclear. CDR3 length: 14 amino acids. The V and J ends lost 2 bases and 2 bases respectively, with 10 bases between them. In germline, CDR1 is SGHAT, CDR2 FQNNGV. The CDR3 loop is CASSLTVRPYEQYF. CDR3 coding DNA: TGTGCCAGCAGCTTAACAGTGCGTCCCTACGAGCAGTACTTC.